Listed here are 20 T cell receptor beta chains from one sample, sequenced in a study of cytomegalovirus exposure and HLA in healthy donors. Primers: 60 Vbeta forward and 13 Jbeta reverse. The protocol was immunoSEQ multiplex PCR, while the TCRdb copy is restricted to in-frame clones and leaves out a portion. The sample has approximately 150,000 clones, around 82% seen once; the top ten hold 6.2%. The specimen was PBMCs. The receptors stem from a woman between 35 and 50 years old in good health and CMV-seropositive.

J is TRBJ1-5 and V is TRBV19; D call uncertain. The CDR3 totals 13 residues. Trimming pared 6 bases from V and 7 bases from J, leaving 13 bases between. CDR1 LNHDA and CDR2 SQIVND come from the germline V gene (reference sequence). CDR3 sequence reads: CASRGGSGQPQHF. The CDR3 DNA sequence: TGTGCCAGTAGAGGAGGCTCGGGGCAGCCCCAGCATTTT. The full variable domain, completed using reference TRBV19 and TRBJ1-5, is DGGITQSPKYLFRKEGQNVTLSCEQNLNHDAMYWYRQDPGQGLRLIYYSQIVNDFQKGDIAEGYSVSREKKESFPLTVTSAQKNPTAFYLCASRGGSGQPQHFGDGTRLSIL.

The rearrangement uses TRBV6-1 and TRBJ2-5; D is unclear. The germline V gene has CDR1 MNHNS and CDR2 SASEGT. This CDR3 comprises 12 residues. The germline V and J ends were trimmed by 8 bases and 11 bases, with 18 bases remaining between them. As DNA, the CDR3 is TGTGCCAGCTCCACGCTCCGCGGTGAGCAGTACTTC. Translated, it gives CASSTLRGEQYF.

This clone was seen only a few times. The chain combines TRBV11-2 with TRBJ2-1, with TRBD2 identical over 13 bases. Germline V gene lookup returns CDR1 SGHAT and CDR2 FQNNGV. Trimming removed 4 bases from V and 8 bases from J; junction bases left unmatched: 11. CDR3 length: 17 residues. The CDR3 loop reads CASSSRLAGGIGYEQFF. The CDR3 coding sequence is TGTGCCAGCAGCTCCCGACTAGCGGGAGGAATTGGCTATGAGCAGTTCTTC.

The J gene is TRBJ1-5, the V gene TRBV7-2, with D possibly TRBD1 on 5 matching bases. The germline CDR1 and CDR2 sequences are SGHTA and FQGNSA. V was shortened by 1 base and J by 7 bases, with 14 bases between the two germline ends. The CDR3 extends over 15 amino acids. In DNA, the CDR3 is TGTGCCAGCAGCTTAGGGCTGGGGGGACGGCAGCCCCAGCATTTT. Protein product: CASSLGLGGRQPQHF.

The chain has TRBV7-2 and TRBJ2-3; TRBD2 matches at 7 bases. From germline, CDR1 is SGHTA and CDR2 FQGNSA. The CDR3 runs 16 residues. Unmatched junction bases numbered 13, after V lost 5 bases and J lost 5 bases. The CDR3, as DNA: TGTGCCAGCAGCCCTTCTGGGGCGGGAGCGGTAGATACGCAGTATTTT. It is translated as CASSPSGAGAVDTQYF.

In this sample, this clone turned up a few times. This chain joins TRBV5-1 and TRBJ2-5; 9 bases are a match to TRBD1. Germline CDR1 SGHRS, CDR2 YFSETQ. J gave up 3 bases and V 6 bases, and 3 bases lay outside the gene matches. The CDR3 sequence is 13 residues long. The CDR3 spells CASTWTGEETQYF. The CDR3 coding sequence is TGCGCCAGCACCTGGACAGGGGAAGAGACCCAGTACTTC. The variable domain in full, with the rest retrieved from reference TRBV5-1 and TRBJ2-5, is KAGVTQTPRYLIKTRGQQVTLSCSPISGHRSVSWYQQTPGQGLQFLFEYFSETQRNKGNFPGRFSGRQFSNSRSEMNVSTLELGDSALYLCASTWTGEETQYFGPGTRLLVL.

The chain combines TRBV27 with TRBJ2-3, with D maybe TRBD2 (5 bases). The CDR3 has 13 amino acids. Germline lookup yields CDR1 MNHEY and CDR2 SMNVEV (reference sequence). V shed 8 bases and J shed 3 bases, with 12 bases lying between them. Here the CDR3 reads CASSAEETDTQYF. The CDR3 DNA sequence: TGTGCCAGCTCGGCGGAGGAGACAGATACGCAGTATTTT.

This chain connects TRBV5-1 to TRBJ2-7; maybe TRBD2 (5 bases). V lost 0 bases and J lost 1, with 14 bases in between. This CDR3 spans 16 amino acids. Looked up from germline, CDR1 is SGHRS and CDR2 is YFSETQ. The CDR3, as DNA: TGCGCCAGCAGCTTGGCTGCGGGCCTCCGATCCTACGAGCAGTACTTC. Its protein is CASSLAAGLRSYEQYF.

The chain uses TRBV5-5 and TRBJ2-7, with 10 nucleotides matching TRBD1. V was clipped by 6 bases and J by 3 bases; unmatched bases: 6. The CDR3 totals 14 residues. Germline V gene lookup returns CDR1 SGHKS and CDR2 YYEKEE (reference sequence). The CDR3: CASTPGQGHYEQYF. CDR3 nucleotides: TGTGCCAGCACCCCGGGACAGGGGCACTACGAGCAGTACTTC.

The chain links TRBV6-5 to TRBJ2-3, with 7 bases lining up with TRBD1. This CDR3 has 14 residues. Germline CDR1 is MNHEY and CDR2 is SVGAGI. V lost 4 bases and J lost 4; bases outside the gene matches: 5. The CDR3 DNA reads TGTGCCAGCAGTTCAGGGGGAATAGCAGATACGCAGTATTTT. It is translated as CASSSGGIADTQYF.

The chain joins TRBV6-1 to TRBJ2-1; D is perhaps TRBD2 (7 bases). The germline CDR1 and CDR2 sequences are MNHNS and SASEGT. This CDR3 comprises 13 residues. Deletions cut 6 bases from V and 8 bases from J, with 14 bases between. Written as DNA, the CDR3 is TGTGCCAGCAGGGTAGGGGGAGGGGATGAGCAGTTCTTC. Encoded protein: CASRVGGGDEQFF.

The chain links TRBV11-3 to TRBJ2-3; tentative D call: TRBD2 (5 bases). The CDR3 sequence is 14 residues long. Germline V CDR1 and CDR2: SGHNT, YENEEA. V lost 6 bases and J 4 bases, leaving 14 bases between the germline ends. CDR3 amino acids: CASSRSSFADTQYF. The CDR3 DNA reads as TGTGCCAGCAGTCGCTCTAGCTTCGCAGATACGCAGTATTTT.

The chain links TRBV30 to TRBJ2-3, with unresolved D. Between the trimmed V and J ends, which lost 3 bases and 0 bases, there was a span of 13 bases. The germline CDR1 and CDR2 sequences are GTSNPN and SVGIG (reference sequence). The CDR3 has 15 amino acids. The CDR3 DNA follows: TGTGCCTGGAGCCCGAGCTCCGCTAGCACAGATACGCAGTATTTT. This translates into CAWSPSSASTDTQYF. The variable domain in full, completed from reference TRBV30 and TRBJ2-3, reads SQTIHQWPATLVQPVGSPLSLECTVEGTSNPNLYWYRQAAGRGLQLLFYSVGIGQISSEVPQNLSASRPQDRQFILSSKKLLLSDSGFYLCAWSPSSASTDTQYFGPGTRLTVL.

The chain recombines TRBV5-1 with TRBJ2-5, with 9 bases identical to TRBD1. Germline CDR1 and CDR2: SGHRS and YFSETQ. The trim removed 0 bases at V and 2 bases at J, leaving 11 bases unmatched. The CDR3 consists of 18 residues. CDR3 nucleotide sequence: TGCGCCAGCAGCTTGGGGGGGACAGGGCTGGCGGTACAAGAGACCCAGTACTTC. This codes for CASSLGGTGLAVQETQYF. The full variable domain, rest sourced from reference TRBV5-1 and TRBJ2-5, is KAGVTQTPRYLIKTRGQQVTLSCSPISGHRSVSWYQQTPGQGLQFLFEYFSETQRNKGNFPGRFSGRQFSNSRSEMNVSTLELGDSALYLCASSLGGTGLAVQETQYFGPGTRLLVL.

This clone was seen only once. The genes are TRBV10-3 and TRBJ2-7; possible D gene TRBD1, 6 bases. Trimming left V 4 bases short and J 7 bases short, with 14 bases between. The CDR3 has 13 residues. The germline gives CDR1 ENHRY, CDR2 SYGVKD. CDR3 in amino acids: CAISAHRDNEQYF. CDR3 in DNA: TGTGCCATCAGTGCGCACCGGGACAATGAGCAGTACTTC.

The V and J genes are TRBV6-4 and TRBJ2-7; D possibly corresponds to TRBD1 (6 bases). Germline loops: CDR1 MRHNA, CDR2 SNTAGT. This CDR3 spans 10 amino acids. V lost 11 bases and J 3 bases, leaving 8 bases between the germline ends. CDR3 protein: CADRFYEQYF. The CDR3 DNA is TGTGCCGACAGGTTCTACGAGCAGTACTTC.

V and J are TRBV18 and TRBJ1-6; 8 bases are a match to TRBD1. There are 15 residues in the CDR3. V shed 3 bases, J shed 7 bases, and the junction held 5 bases outside the gene matches. Germline-derived CDR1 and CDR2 are KGHSH and LQKENI. The CDR3 DNA sequence: TGTGCCAGCTCACCCGGGACAGGCTCCAATTCACCCCTCCACTTT. Translation: CASSPGTGSNSPLHF.

A few counts support this clone. The rearrangement uses TRBV7-6 and TRBJ2-3; D not certain. V lost 0 bases and J 2 bases, leaving 6 bases between the germline ends. The CDR3 is 14 amino acids. Looked up from germline, CDR1 is SGHVS and CDR2 is FNYEAQ. CDR3 loop: CASSLAASTDTQYF. The CDR3 DNA sequence: TGTGCCAGCAGCTTAGCGGCCTCCACAGATACGCAGTATTTT.

The rearrangement links TRBV13 to TRBJ2-1, with 10 positions matching TRBD2. This CDR3 comprises 16 residues. The germline V gene encodes CDR1 PRHDT and CDR2 FYEKMQ (reference sequence). J lost 5 bases, V lost 4 bases, and 8 bases had no gene match. CDR3 amino acids: CASSSPSSGGNNEQFF. In DNA form, the CDR3 reads TGTGCCAGCAGCTCGCCCTCTAGCGGGGGAAACAATGAGCAGTTCTTC. Variable domain in full (rest from reference TRBV13 and TRBJ2-1): AAGVIQSPRHLIKEKRETATLKCYPIPRHDTVYWYQQGPGQDPQFLISFYEKMQSDKGSIPDRFSAQQFSDYHSELNMSSLELGDSALYFCASSSPSSGGNNEQFFGPGTRLTVL.

The rearrangement uses TRBV5-8 and TRBJ1-5; D is perhaps TRBD1 (6 bases). CDR1 SGHTS and CDR2 YDEGEE come from the germline V gene. V was shortened by 1 base and J by 3 bases, with 11 bases between the two germline ends. The CDR3 is made up of 15 amino acids. The CDR3 reads CASSLSGTYNQPQHF. In DNA form, the CDR3 reads TGTGCCAGCAGCTTGTCCGGGACATACAATCAGCCCCAGCATTTT.